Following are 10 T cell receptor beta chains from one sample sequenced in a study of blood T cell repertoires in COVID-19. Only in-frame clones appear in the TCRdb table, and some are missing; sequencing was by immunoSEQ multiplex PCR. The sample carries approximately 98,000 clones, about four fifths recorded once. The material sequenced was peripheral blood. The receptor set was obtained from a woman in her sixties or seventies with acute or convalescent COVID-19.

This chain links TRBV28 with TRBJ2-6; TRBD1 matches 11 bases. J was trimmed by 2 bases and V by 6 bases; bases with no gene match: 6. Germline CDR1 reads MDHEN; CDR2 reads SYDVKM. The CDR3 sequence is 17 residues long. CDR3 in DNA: TGTGCCAGCAGCCGCCCGGGACAGGGGGCTGGGGCCAACGTCCTGACTTTC. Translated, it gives CASSRPGQGAGANVLTF.

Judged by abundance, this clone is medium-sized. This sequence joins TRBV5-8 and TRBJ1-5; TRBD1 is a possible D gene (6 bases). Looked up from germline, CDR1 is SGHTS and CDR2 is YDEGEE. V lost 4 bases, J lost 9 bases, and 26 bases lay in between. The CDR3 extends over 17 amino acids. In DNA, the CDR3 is TGTGCCAGCAGCCGTTTTGGCCAGACAGGTGCGTTAGGGCCCCAGCATTTT. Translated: CASSRFGQTGALGPQHF.

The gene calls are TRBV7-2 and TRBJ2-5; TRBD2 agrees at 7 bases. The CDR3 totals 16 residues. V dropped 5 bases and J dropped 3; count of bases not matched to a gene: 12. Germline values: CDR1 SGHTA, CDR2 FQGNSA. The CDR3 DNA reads TGTGCCAGCAGCCCATCTAGCGGCGGAGTGAAAGAGACCCAGTACTTC. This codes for CASSPSSGGVKETQYF.

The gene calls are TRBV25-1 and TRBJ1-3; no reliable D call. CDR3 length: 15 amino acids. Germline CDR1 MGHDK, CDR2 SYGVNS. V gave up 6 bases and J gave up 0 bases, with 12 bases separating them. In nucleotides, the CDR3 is TGTGCCAGCAGAAAGGCGGGTAACTCTGGAAACACCATATATTTT. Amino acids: CASRKAGNSGNTIYF.

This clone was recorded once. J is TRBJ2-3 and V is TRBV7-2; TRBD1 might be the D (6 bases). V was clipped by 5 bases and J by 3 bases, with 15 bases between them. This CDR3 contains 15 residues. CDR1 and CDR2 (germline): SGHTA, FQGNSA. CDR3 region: CASSTIPGVTDTQYF. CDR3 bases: TGTGCCAGCAGCACCATTCCAGGGGTTACAGATACGCAGTATTTT.

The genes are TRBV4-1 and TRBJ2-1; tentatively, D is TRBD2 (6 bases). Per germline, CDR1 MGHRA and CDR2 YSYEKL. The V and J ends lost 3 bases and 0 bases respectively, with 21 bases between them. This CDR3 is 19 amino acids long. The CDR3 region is CASSQGPLGGMSSYNEQFF. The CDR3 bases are TGCGCCAGCAGCCAGGGTCCCCTTGGCGGGATGAGCTCCTACAATGAGCAGTTCTTC.

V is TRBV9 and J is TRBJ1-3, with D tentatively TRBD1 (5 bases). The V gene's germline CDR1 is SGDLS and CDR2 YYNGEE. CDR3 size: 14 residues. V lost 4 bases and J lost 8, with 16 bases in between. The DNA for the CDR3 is TGTGCCAGCAGCCCAGACGGGACGGGGGACACCATATATTTT. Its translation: CASSPDGTGDTIYF.

The CDR3 protein is CASSYSGARSGETQYF. The CDR3 DNA sequence: TGTGCCAGCAGTTACTCGGGGGCACGGTCCGGGGAGACCCAGTACTTC. The chain couples TRBV6-2 or TRBV6-3 to TRBJ2-5; tentatively, D is TRBD1 (6 bases). This CDR3 has 16 amino acids. Germline CDR1 and CDR2: MNHEY and SVGEGT. Trimming took off 0 bases at V and 5 bases at J, with 16 bases between the two ends.

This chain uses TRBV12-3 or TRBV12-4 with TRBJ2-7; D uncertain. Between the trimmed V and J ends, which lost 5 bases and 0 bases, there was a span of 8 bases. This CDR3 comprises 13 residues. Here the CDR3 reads CASSPPSSYEQYF. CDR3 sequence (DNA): TGTGCCAGCAGTCCCCCCAGCTCCTACGAGCAGTACTTC.

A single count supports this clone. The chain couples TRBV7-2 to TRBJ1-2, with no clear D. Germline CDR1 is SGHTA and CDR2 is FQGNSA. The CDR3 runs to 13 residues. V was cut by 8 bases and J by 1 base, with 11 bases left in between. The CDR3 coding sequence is TGTGCCAGCGAGACGGGGATTAACTATGGCTACACCTTC. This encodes CASETGINYGYTF.